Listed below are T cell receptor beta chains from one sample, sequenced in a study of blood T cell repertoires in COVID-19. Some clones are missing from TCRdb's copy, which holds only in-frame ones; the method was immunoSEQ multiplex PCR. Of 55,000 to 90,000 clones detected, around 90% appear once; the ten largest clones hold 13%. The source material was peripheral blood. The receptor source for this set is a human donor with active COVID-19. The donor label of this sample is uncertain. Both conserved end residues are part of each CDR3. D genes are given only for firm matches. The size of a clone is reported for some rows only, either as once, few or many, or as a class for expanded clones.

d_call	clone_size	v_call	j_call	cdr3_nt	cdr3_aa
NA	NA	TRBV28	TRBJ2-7	TGTGCCAGCAGCACCCCGGGACACAGACCCTACGAGCAGTACTTC	CASSTPGHRPYEQYF
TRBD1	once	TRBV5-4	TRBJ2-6	TGTGTATCGACTAGTCCCGGGACAGGGCTTCCTCACTCTGGGGCCAACGTCCTGACTTTC	CVSTSPGTGLPHSGANVLTF
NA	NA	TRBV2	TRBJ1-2	TGTGCCAGCAGTGATCGGACAGCCTTGCCTGGCTACACCTTC	CASSDRTALPGYTF
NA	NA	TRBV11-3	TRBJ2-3	TGTGCCAGCAGCCGGGGGTGGCGGAGCAGCACAGATACGCAGTATTTT	CASSRGWRSSTDTQYF
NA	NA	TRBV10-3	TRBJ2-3	TGTGCCGGCCGTTCCTCGGGAGTCTCAGATACGCAGTATTTT	CAGRSSGVSDTQYF
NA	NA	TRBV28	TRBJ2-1	TGTGCCAGCAGTCCGGGGGAACAGAGCTCCTACAATGAGCAGTTCTTC	CASSPGEQSSYNEQFF
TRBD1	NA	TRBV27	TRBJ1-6	TGTGCCAGCAGTTCAAGGAGGACAGGCCTTGGGGGACCCTATAATTCACCCCTCCACTTT	CASSSRRTGLGGPYNSPLHF
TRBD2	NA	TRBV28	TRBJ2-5	TGTGCCAGCAGTACGCGCCCGACTAGCGGGAGCCGGGGGACCCAGTACTTC	CASSTRPTSGSRGTQYF
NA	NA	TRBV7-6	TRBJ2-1	TGTGCCAGCAGCCAGACTCACAATGAGCAGTTCTTC	CASSQTHNEQFF
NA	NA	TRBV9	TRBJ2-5	TGTGCCAGCAGCGGACAACTCCAAGAGACCCAGTACTTC	CASSGQLQETQYF
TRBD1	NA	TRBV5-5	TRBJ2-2	TGTGCCAGCAGCTTGGTCGGCAGGGGGACCGGGGAGCTGTTTTTT	CASSLVGRGTGELFF
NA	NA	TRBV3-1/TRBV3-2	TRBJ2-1	TGTGCCAGCAGCTCCCGGCCACTAGACTCCTACAATGAGCAGTTCTTC	CASSSRPLDSYNEQFF
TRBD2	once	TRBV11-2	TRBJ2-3	TGTGCCAGCAGCCTCCCTAGCGGGAGCACAGATACGCAGTATTTT	CASSLPSGSTDTQYF